This T cell receptor beta chain was retrieved from a study of beta chain features in type 1 diabetes (dated by TCRdb to the late 2010s). About the investigation overall: Mean age, gender distribution, total cell number and subset yield were not different between patients and healthy donors. In the study, recently diagnosed type 1 diabetes patients and matched healthy donors were compared on the TCRB repertoires of their sorted circulating CD4+ T cell subsets. Regulatory and stem cell-like memory subsets were obtained from only 8 patients and roughly eight healthy donors, while naive and central memory subsets were obtained from all 28 donors. A total of 100 million to 110 million sorted cells were examined across all samples, and a strong correlation was observed between cell number per subset and RNA yield.

Here V drops 5 bases and J drops 5 bases, and the junction holds 6 bases not matched to any gene. In the germline V gene, CDR1 corresponds to MDHEN and CDR2 to SYDVKM. Counted from cysteine to phenylalanine, this CDR3 has 14 amino acids. The DNA shown is the 42-base CDR3, in frame from base 1. The full study reports these points: In all four CD4+ subsets, TCRB CDR3 length was moderately but significantly shorter in type 1 diabetes patients. Only small numbers of individuals were included in the HLA sub-analyses, which left unresolved whether HLA type had any influence on TCRB rearrangement. Because cDNA was sequenced instead of genomic DNA, highly expressing activated cells could be over-represented, though the groups showed no difference in activation or CD3 levels. PCR may preferentially amplify shorter templates, but because patient and control samples were amplified and corrected together, any resulting skew would affect both groups equally. At VDJ recombination sites, type 1 diabetes patients had fewer insertions and more deleted nucleotides, which implies abnormalities in thymic rearrangement. The naive, central memory and regulatory TCRB repertoires appeared to resemble one another more closely among patients than among healthy donors.

A single peripheral blood draw of around 0.11 L on average was collected from each donor into heparinised tubes. A BD FACSAria II and a panel including CD45RO, CCR7, CD25, CD127, CD95 and CD27 were used to sort naive, central memory, regulatory and stem cell-like memory CD4+ T cells. All sorted populations exceeded 98% purity. Right away, PBMCs were isolated by Lymphoprep density gradient centrifugation and were stained directly, with no culture step. So that batch effects would be minimized, each experiment stained and sorted samples in pairs, pairing one healthy donor with one patient. Concerning this clone: Its antigen has not been determined. The record has no base qualities; no much larger clone is one base away.

The entire amount of isolated RNA was reverse transcribed using the High Capacity cDNA Reverse Transcription Kit, so the sequenced TCRB transcripts were expressed ones. Deep immunoSEQ sequencing was performed on naive, central memory and regulatory T cell samples, with an average of about 3.6 million total reads per sample. Sorted cells were lysed in RLT buffer, and RNA was extracted using DNase-treated RNeasy Micro or Mini kits according to cell number. To prevent cross-contamination, each cell subset was processed individually, whereas patient and healthy donor samples were processed jointly. The immunoSEQ multiplex PCR was used to amplify TCRB sequences from cDNA, yielding 87-bp fragments that span the CDR3 region. Amplicons were sequenced on the Illumina HiSeq platform. As for the original processing: Synthetic template baselines were used to correct PCR bias computationally, reads within Hamming distance 2 were collapsed, and singletons that could not be merged were discarded. By aligning reads against IMGT, V, D and J genes, CDR3 length, and insertions or deletions at six rearrangement sites were assigned. Within each subset, clonotype counts were normalized to the number of sorted cells before true diversity and Gini coefficients were calculated with the tcR R package. Repertoire sharing was quantified using the overlap coefficient calculated on TCRB nucleotide sequences. Out-of-frame TCRB sequences from naive cells were analyzed as a proxy for the pre-selection repertoire. As stored in TCRdb, this immuneACCESS dataset retains in-frame rearrangements with V and J assigned. A fraction of the clones does not appear; measured against another copy, unresolved V genes explain less than half of the discrepancy, and the remainder lacks a known reason. V, J and clone size are those of that table, while D and trimming were read from the DNA. Counted in this sample were fewer than 900,000 clones; 17% of them appeared once. The top ten constitute around 0.02% of the sample.

Recombination linked TRBV28 to TRBJ1-5; 7 central bases correspond to TRBD1. The TCR was taken from a young woman in good health. Sequencing used naive CD4+ T cells from blood. In the paper's terms, the cell subset or site label means: true naive CD4+ T cells. The CDR3 loop reads CASSGRGGHQPQHF. Here is the DNA: TGTGCCAGCAGTGGCAGGGGGGGGCATCAGCCCCAGCATTTT.